The 14 T cell receptor beta chains in this list originate from one sample, sequenced in a study of blood T cell repertoires in COVID-19. TCRdb's copy holds only in-frame clones and misses some; the assay was immunoSEQ multiplex PCR. This sample has roughly 170,000 clones, with under 85% found just once. The sequenced material came from peripheral blood. The receptor set was obtained from a human donor in a cohort sampled during active COVID-19.

The chain has TRBV6-5 and TRBJ1-1; D is unresolved. The CDR3 runs to 11 residues. Trimming removed 6 bases from V and 6 bases from J, with 8 bases in between. Germline V gene lookup returns CDR1 MNHEY and CDR2 SVGAGI. The CDR3 DNA reads TGTGCCAGCAGAAGAAGCGCTGAAGCTTTCTTT. Translation: CASRRSAEAFF.

This clone appeared a single time. V usage is TRBV6-6 and J usage is TRBJ2-1; TRBD2 agrees at 14 bases. Germline CDR1 is MNHNY and CDR2 is SVGAGI (reference sequence). The V gene end was trimmed by 2 bases and the J gene end by 7 bases; junction bases not matched to a gene: 4. This CDR3 has 16 amino acids. The CDR3 coding sequence is TGTGCCAGCAGTTACCCCCGGACTAGCGGGGGGAATGAGCAGTTCTTC. Protein product: CASSYPRTSGGNEQFF.

This clone was found a few times. J is TRBJ1-1 and V is TRBV2; D unresolved. This CDR3 spans 13 amino acids. V was cut by 4 bases and J by 1 base, with 7 bases left in between. Germline CDR1 SNHLY, CDR2 FYNNEI. The CDR3 DNA reads as TGTGCCAGCAGTGTAAATAGGAACACTGAAGCTTTCTTT. Translation: CASSVNRNTEAFF.

This chain links TRBV9 with TRBJ1-1; 9 nucleotides agree with TRBD1. From germline, CDR1 is SGDLS and CDR2 YYNGEE. The CDR3 spans 16 residues. V was pared by 4 bases and J by 0 bases, with 7 bases of the junction left unmatched. The CDR3 nucleotides read TGTGCCAGCAGCTTTGGACAGGGGAATATGAACACTGAAGCTTTCTTT. It specifies CASSFGQGNMNTEAFF.

This clone has more than one count but fewer than ten. This chain uses TRBV25-1 with TRBJ2-7, with D tentatively TRBD1 (6 bases). The CDR3 runs to 13 residues. Trimming took 4 bases from V and 7 from J, leaving 14 bases between them. CDR1 is MGHDK and CDR2 is SYGVNS in the germline V gene. The CDR3 DNA sequence: TGTGCCAGCAGTGGGGCAGGGGCTGGGGAGCAGTACTTC. It specifies CASSGAGAGEQYF.

The chain couples TRBV24-1 to TRBJ2-7; 7 nucleotides align to TRBD1. Germline V gives CDR1 KGHDR, CDR2 SFDVKD. The CDR3 covers 19 residues. J gave up 2 bases and V 9 bases, and 24 bases lay outside the gene matches. The CDR3 here is CATLEGGGNPPATAYEQYF. Written as DNA, the CDR3 is TGTGCCACCTTGGAAGGGGGCGGAAACCCCCCGGCGACAGCCTACGAGCAGTACTTC.

The J gene is TRBJ2-7, the V gene TRBV10-3; tentative D call: TRBD1 (5 bases). CDR3 length: 14 amino acids. Trimming shortened V by 0 bases and J by 4 bases, and 10 bases separated the two germline ends. CDR1 and CDR2 from the germline V gene are ENHRY and SYGVKD. CDR3 sequence reads: CAISESGPGYEQYF. The CDR3 DNA follows: TGTGCCATCAGTGAGTCCGGTCCAGGGTACGAGCAGTACTTC.

The chain joins TRBV24-1 to TRBJ1-2, with 7 bases aligning to TRBD1. Germline trimming cut 4 bases from V and 4 bases from J; bases unmatched to any gene: 17. The CDR3 has 18 amino acids. Germline values: CDR1 KGHDR, CDR2 SFDVKD. In nucleotides, the CDR3 is TGTGCCACCAGTGACCGCCACGGCGGCCCAAGGACAGGCTATGGCTACACCTTC. It yields the protein CATSDRHGGPRTGYGYTF.

The chain has TRBV5-6 and TRBJ2-1, with D tentatively TRBD1 (5 bases). The CDR3 sequence is 13 residues long. Germline-derived CDR1 and CDR2 are SGHDT and YYEEEE. V lost 0 bases and J lost 8, with 9 bases in between. This CDR3 is CASSLGQGHEQFF. The CDR3 nucleotides are TGTGCCAGCAGCTTGGGTCAGGGTCATGAGCAGTTCTTC.

V usage is TRBV2 and J usage is TRBJ1-4; D gene uncertain. The CDR3 totals 11 residues. Germline CDR1 SNHLY, CDR2 FYNNEI. Trimming pared 8 bases from V and 8 bases from J, leaving 9 bases between. The chain's CDR3 is CASRNREKLFF. CDR3 in DNA: TGTGCCAGCCGAAATAGAGAAAAACTGTTTTTT.

There are a few counts of this clone. The chain combines TRBV2 with TRBJ1-1; D is undetermined. The CDR3 extends over 13 amino acids. V gave up 6 bases and J gave up 1 base, with 9 bases separating them. The germline gives CDR1 SNHLY, CDR2 FYNNEI. Here the CDR3 DNA reads TGTGCCAGCAGAGAGGCAGAGAACACTGAAGCTTTCTTT. Amino acid sequence: CASREAENTEAFF.

The J gene is TRBJ2-7, the V gene TRBV7-2; 8 bases match TRBD1. The ends lost 6 bases at V and 2 bases at J; junction bases unmatched: 3. The CDR3 runs to 13 residues. Germline CDR1 and CDR2: SGHTA and FQGNSA. The CDR3 protein is CASRTDRAYEQYF. CDR3 DNA: TGTGCCAGCAGGACGGACAGGGCCTACGAGCAGTACTTC.

The rearrangement uses TRBV5-4 and TRBJ1-2; D unresolved. Germline CDR1 SGHNT, CDR2 YYREEE (reference sequence). This CDR3 spans 13 amino acids. The V end was cut by 7 bases, the J end by 1 base, with 11 bases between. The DNA of the CDR3 is TGTGCCAGCGGCGAAGGACTTAACTATGGCTACACCTTC. Protein sequence: CASGEGLNYGYTF.

This rearrangement joins TRBV30 to TRBJ1-4; TRBD1 agrees at 7 bases. CDR1 and CDR2 (germline): GTSNPN, SVGIG (reference sequence). V lost 0 bases, J lost 8 bases, and 6 bases stayed unmatched. The CDR3 loop spans 14 amino acids. DNA for the CDR3: TGTGCCTGGAGTGTTGACAGGGAGCGGGAAAAACTGTTTTTT. Translation: CAWSVDREREKLFF. The variable domain in full, with the rest retrieved from reference TRBV30 and TRBJ1-4, is SQTIHQWPATLVQPVGSPLSLECTVEGTSNPNLYWYRQAAGRGLQLLFYSVGIGQISSEVPQNLSASRPQDRQFILSSKKLLLSDSGFYLCAWSVDREREKLFFGSGTQLSVL.